A selection of T cell receptor beta chains follows, all from one sample in a study of shared clonotypes between healthy human individuals. The method was immunoSEQ multiplex PCR; TCRdb's version includes in-frame clones alone and lacks a portion of them. The sample yields about 2.4 million clones, 93% seen once. Sequenced input: naive CD4+ T cells from PBMCs. These receptors were collected from a man between 18 and 29 years old in good health. Some clones in this sample may be carry-over from other donors' samples. The CDR3 runs from the conserved cysteine through the conserved F or W. Fields, in order: J gene, clone size, V gene, D gene, CDR3 protein, CDR3 DNA. A D gene is named only where the DNA matches it firmly. Size values are once, few and many counts, or a class for expanded clones, and some rows have none.

>TRBJ2-3|NA|TRBV2|TRBD2
CASSALAGSTDTQYF
TGTGCCAGCAGTGCGCTAGCGGGGAGCACAGATACGCAGTATTTT
>TRBJ1-5|NA|TRBV28|NA
CASSLRQPQPQHF
TGTGCCAGCAGCCTTCGACAGCCTCAGCCCCAGCATTTT
>TRBJ2-7|NA|TRBV7-9|NA
CATAEETYEQYF
TGTGCCACCGCGGAGGAAACCTACGAGCAGTACTTC
>TRBJ2-7|NA|TRBV11-1|TRBD1
CASSSGQGSSYEQYF
TGTGCCAGCAGCTCCGGACAGGGATCCTCCTACGAGCAGTACTTC
>TRBJ1-1|few|TRBV18|NA
CASSPNRDTEAFF
TGTGCCAGCTCACCAAACAGGGACACTGAAGCTTTCTTT
>TRBJ1-2|NA|TRBV15|NA
CATSRGAPNYGYTF
TGTGCCACCAGCAGAGGGGCACCGAACTATGGCTACACCTTC
>TRBJ1-5|NA|TRBV6-5|NA
CASRADSNQPQHF
TGTGCCAGCAGGGCAGATAGCAATCAGCCCCAGCATTTT
>TRBJ1-2|NA|TRBV27|NA
CASSLLRPADGTNYGYTF
TGTGCCAGCAGTTTATTAAGACCAGCGGACGGTACGAACTATGGCTACACCTTC
>TRBJ2-7|once|TRBV29-1|NA
CSVYPAGLAYEQYF
TGCAGCGTATATCCCGCCGGACTCGCATACGAGCAGTACTTC
>TRBJ1-4|NA|TRBV5-1|NA
CASSAVGGTNEKLFF
TGCGCCAGCAGCGCCGTAGGAGGGACTAATGAAAAACTGTTTTTT
>TRBJ2-1|NA|TRBV5-4|TRBD1
CASSEKQGGVYNEQFF
TGTGCCAGCAGCGAAAAACAGGGGGGAGTATACAATGAGCAGTTCTTC
>TRBJ2-7|NA|TRBV27|NA
CASRTSPSYEQYF
TGTGCCAGCCGGACCTCACCCTCGTACGAGCAGTACTTC
>TRBJ2-5|NA|TRBV7-2|NA
CASSSLGETQYF
TGTGCCAGCAGCTCCCTTGGGGAGACCCAGTACTTC
>TRBJ2-7|NA|TRBV6-1|TRBD1
CASSPGTGSYEQYF
TGTGCCAGCAGCCCCGGGACAGGCTCCTACGAGCAGTACTTC
>TRBJ2-3|NA|TRBV5-1|TRBD2
CASTFSGSTDTQYF
TGCGCCAGCACCTTTAGCGGGAGTACAGATACGCAGTATTTT
>TRBJ2-3|NA|TRBV27|NA
CASSLGGRTDTQYF
TGTGCCAGCAGTTTAGGGGGACGCACAGATACGCAGTATTTT
>TRBJ1-1|NA|TRBV28|NA
CASSFPILQTTRNTEAFF
TGTGCCAGCAGTTTCCCGATATTACAAACCACACGCAACACTGAAGCTTTCTTT
>TRBJ2-7|few|TRBV18|NA
CASSRSRDSYEQYF
TGTGCCAGCTCACGAAGCAGGGACTCCTACGAGCAGTACTTC
>TRBJ1-2|NA|TRBV6-5|NA
CASSYKGPLEGYTF
TGTGCCAGCAGTTATAAGGGCCCCCTGGAGGGCTACACCTTC
>TRBJ2-5|NA|TRBV4-2|NA
CASSQDRASGETQYF
TGTGCCAGCAGCCAAGACCGGGCCAGTGGGGAGACCCAGTACTTC
>TRBJ2-4|NA|TRBV2|TRBD2
CASRPPSGIWNIQYF
TGTGCCAGCAGACCCCCTAGCGGGATTTGGAACATTCAGTACTTC
>TRBJ1-6|NA|TRBV11-3|NA
CASRENSGGLSPLHF
TGTGCCAGCAGAGAAAATAGCGGGGGGCTATCACCCCTCCACTTT
>TRBJ1-2|few|TRBV25-1|NA
CASSGPSGYGYTF
TGTGCCAGCAGTGGACCCAGCGGCTATGGCTACACCTTC
>TRBJ2-3|NA|TRBV28|TRBD2
CATRTGGPPDTQYF
TGTGCTACGCGAACGGGAGGGCCCCCAGATACGCAGTATTTT
>TRBJ1-4|NA|TRBV30|NA
CAWSPRGATNEKLFF
TGTGCCTGGAGTCCCCGTGGGGCAACTAATGAAAAACTGTTTTTT
>TRBJ2-1|NA|TRBV27|TRBD2
CASSLSSGRYNEQFF
TGTGCCAGCAGTTTATCTAGCGGGAGGTATAATGAGCAGTTCTTC
>TRBJ2-5|NA|TRBV27|NA
CASRGLGQAKTQYF
TGTGCCAGCAGAGGGTTGGGGCAGGCGAAGACCCAGTACTTC
>TRBJ2-2|NA|TRBV6-1|NA
CASRPQSTGELFF
TGTGCCAGCAGGCCTCAATCGACCGGGGAGCTGTTTTTT
>TRBJ1-6|NA|TRBV28|TRBD1
CASSSSGQGSPTPDPLHF
TGTGCCAGCAGTTCCTCGGGACAGGGTTCGCCCACCCCGGACCCCCTCCACTTT
>TRBJ2-1|NA|TRBV5-1|NA
CASTSGGSYNEQFF
TGCGCCAGCACCTCCGGGGGCTCCTACAATGAGCAGTTCTTC
>TRBJ2-5|NA|TRBV28|NA
CASSEGNQETQYF
TGTGCCAGCAGCGAGGGAAACCAAGAGACCCAGTACTTC
>TRBJ2-5|NA|TRBV28|NA
CASSALGETQYF
TGTGCCAGCAGTGCCCTAGGGGAGACCCAGTACTTC
>TRBJ2-1|NA|TRBV27|TRBD2
CASSGLAGVSYNEQFF
TGTGCCAGCAGCGGACTAGCGGGAGTGTCCTACAATGAGCAGTTCTTC
>TRBJ1-1|NA|TRBV5-1|NA
CASSLGAGNTEAFF
TGCGCCAGCAGCTTGGGAGCAGGGAACACTGAAGCTTTCTTT
>TRBJ1-3|NA|TRBV7-9|NA
CASRTPTGKVGNTIYF
TGTGCCAGCAGAACCCCGACGGGGAAAGTGGGAAACACCATATATTTT
>TRBJ2-3|once|TRBV28|NA
CAATASADTQYF
TGTGCCGCCACTGCCTCAGCAGATACGCAGTATTTT
>TRBJ2-3|NA|TRBV9|NA
CASSVGGANRDTQYF
TGTGCCAGCAGCGTAGGTGGCGCTAACAGAGATACGCAGTATTTT
>TRBJ2-1|NA|TRBV5-1|NA
CASSMVFSESSYNEQFF
TGCGCCAGCAGCATGGTCTTTTCCGAAAGCTCCTACAATGAGCAGTTCTTC
>TRBJ2-1|NA|TRBV15|TRBD1
CATSRDRDRGLLF
TGTGCCACCAGCAGAGATCGCGACAGGGGCTTACTCTTC
>TRBJ1-1|NA|TRBV5-4|NA
CASRKNTEAFF
TGTGCCAGCAGGAAGAACACTGAAGCTTTCTTT
>TRBJ1-1|NA|TRBV30|NA
CAWGPAGEAFF
TGTGCCTGGGGCCCTGCGGGTGAAGCTTTCTTT
>TRBJ2-5|once|TRBV5-1|NA
CASSATTQETQYF
TGCGCCAGCAGCGCCACGACCCAAGAGACCCAGTACTTC
>TRBJ1-3|NA|TRBV18|TRBD1
CASSLGQGTFSGNTIYF
TGTGCCAGCTCACTGGGACAGGGAACCTTCTCTGGAAACACCATATATTTT
>TRBJ2-3|NA|TRBV7-6|TRBD1
CASSLGVTGGIDTQYF
TGTGCCAGCAGCTTAGGTGTGACAGGGGGCATAGATACGCAGTATTTT
>TRBJ2-1|NA|TRBV18|NA
CASSRRASAQSTPKNNEQFF
TGTGCCAGCTCTCGACGGGCTAGCGCCCAATCCACACCCAAAAACAATGAGCAGTTCTTC
>TRBJ2-7|NA|TRBV2|NA
CASSVGQGFRYEQYF
TGTGCCAGCAGTGTTGGGCAGGGGTTTCGCTACGAGCAGTACTTC
>TRBJ2-5|NA|TRBV11-2|NA
CASSLQYQETQYF
TGTGCCAGCAGCTTACAGTACCAAGAGACCCAGTACTTC
>TRBJ2-3|few|TRBV5-1|TRBD2
CASSLGGLARGTDTQYF
TGCGCCAGCAGCTTGGGGGGACTAGCGCGCGGCACAGATACGCAGTATTTT
>TRBJ2-7|NA|TRBV9|NA
CASSVGQGTYEQYF
TGTGCCAGCAGCGTAGGTCAGGGAACCTACGAGCAGTACTTC
>TRBJ2-1|NA|TRBV27|TRBD2
CASSLRVPSGRENEQFF
TGTGCCAGCAGTTTAAGGGTTCCTAGCGGGAGGGAGAATGAGCAGTTCTTC
>TRBJ2-7|NA|TRBV9|NA
CASSVGDRGEQYF
TGTGCCAGCAGCGTAGGAGACCGTGGGGAGCAGTACTTC
>TRBJ2-3|NA|TRBV15|TRBD2
CATSRGGPDTQYF
TGTGCCACCAGCCGGGGAGGGCCAGATACGCAGTATTTT
>TRBJ2-7|NA|TRBV5-5|NA
CASSRLGGADSYEQYF
TGTGCCAGCAGCCGATTGGGGGGAGCAGACTCCTACGAGCAGTACTTC
>TRBJ2-5|NA|TRBV2|TRBD2
CASRTGLGETQYF
TGTGCCAGCAGAACGGGACTAGGGGAGACCCAGTACTTC
>TRBJ2-7|NA|TRBV5-1|TRBD1
CASSLQTGGGNEQYF
TGCGCCAGCAGCTTGCAGACAGGGGGCGGGAACGAGCAGTACTTC